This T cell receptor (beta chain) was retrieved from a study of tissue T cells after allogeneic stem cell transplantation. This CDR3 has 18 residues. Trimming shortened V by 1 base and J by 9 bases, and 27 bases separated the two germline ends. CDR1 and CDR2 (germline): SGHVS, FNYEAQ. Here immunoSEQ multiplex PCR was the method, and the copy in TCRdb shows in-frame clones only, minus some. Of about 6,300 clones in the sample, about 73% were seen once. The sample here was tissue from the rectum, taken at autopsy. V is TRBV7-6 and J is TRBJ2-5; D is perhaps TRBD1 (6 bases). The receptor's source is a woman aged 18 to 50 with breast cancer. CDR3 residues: CASSLGSRSGTPGASQYF. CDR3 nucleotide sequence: TGTGCCAGCAGCTTAGGTAGCCGGTCTGGGACCCCAGGGGCGTCCCAGTACTTC. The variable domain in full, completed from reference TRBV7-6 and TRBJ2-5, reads GAGVSQSPRYKVTKRGQDVALRCDPISGHVSLYWYRQALGQGPEFLTYFNYEAQQDKSGLPNDRFSAERPEGSISTLTIQRTEQRDSAMYRCASSLGSRSGTPGASQYFGPGTRLLVL.